This T cell receptor (beta chain) is from a study of shared clonotypes between healthy human individuals. This table comes from immunoSEQ multiplex PCR, and its TCRdb copy is limited to in-frame clones, with some not included. This repertoire shows around 1.1 million clones, approximately 80% found once; its top ten account for about 0.89%. Germline V lookup: CDR1 LNHDA, CDR2 SQIVND (reference sequence). This CDR3 comprises 14 residues. Trimming removed 5 bases from V and 4 bases from J, with 14 bases in between. The TCR was taken from a young man in good health. Some clones in this sample may be carry-over from other donors' samples. Material for sequencing was memory CD4+ T cells from PBMCs. As for subset: CD45RA-negative fraction. V gene TRBV19 combines with J gene TRBJ1-1; possibly TRBD1 for D (6 bases). The CDR3 loop reads CASSSETGFTEAFF. The CDR3 nucleotides are TGTGCCAGTAGTTCTGAAACAGGGTTCACTGAAGCTTTCTTT.